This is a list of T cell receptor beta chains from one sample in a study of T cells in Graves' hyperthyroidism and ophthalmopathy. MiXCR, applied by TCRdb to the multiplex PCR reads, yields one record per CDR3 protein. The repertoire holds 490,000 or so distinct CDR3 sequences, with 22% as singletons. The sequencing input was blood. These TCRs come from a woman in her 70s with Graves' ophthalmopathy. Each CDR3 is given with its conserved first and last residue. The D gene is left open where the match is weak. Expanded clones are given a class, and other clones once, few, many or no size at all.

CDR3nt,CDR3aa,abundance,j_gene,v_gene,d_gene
TGTGCCAGCAGCTTAGAAACTGAGCAGTTCTTC,CASSLETEQFF,many,TRBJ2-1,TRBV7-2,NA
TGTGCCAGCTCCTCCACCAGGGGGCCCGTCCAGGGTTCGCCCCTCCACTTT,CASSSTRGPVQGSPLHF,NA,TRBJ1-6,TRBV7-8,TRBD1
TGTGCCTGGAGCGTAAGCCGACGGACAGTCATATTAGCCAAAAACATTCAGTACTTC,CAWSVSRRTVILAKNIQYF,NA,TRBJ2-4,TRBV30,NA
TGTGCCAGCAAGCCCGTCCCAAGCACAGATACGCAGTATTTT,CASKPVPSTDTQYF,many,TRBJ2-3,TRBV2,NA
TGTGCCAGTAGTGCGGGACTAGCGGACAATGAGCAGTTCTTC,CASSAGLADNEQFF,NA,TRBJ2-1,TRBV19,TRBD2
TGTGCCAGCAGCTTAGGGACTGGCGGGGCTAGGGGAGAAAAACTGTTTTTT,CASSLGTGGARGEKLFF,few,TRBJ1-4,TRBV11-2,NA
TGTGCCAGCAGCCTAAGGGGGACGGAGACCCAGTACTTC,CASSLRGTETQYF,few,TRBJ2-5,TRBV3-1,NA
TGTGCCAGCAGCTTAACAGGGAAGCGGGGCTATGGCTACACCTTC,CASSLTGKRGYGYTF,few,TRBJ1-2,TRBV11-2,NA
TGTGCCAGCAAAAGGGGACCCCTATCAACTAATGAAAAACTGTTTTTT,CASKRGPLSTNEKLFF,many,TRBJ1-4,TRBV12-3/TRBV12-4,NA
TGTGCCACCAGTGCCGGGCAGGGGGCCTATCAGCCCCAGCATTTT,CATSAGQGAYQPQHF,NA,TRBJ1-5,TRBV24-1,TRBD1
TGTGCCAGCAGGGGGACCCTGAAACCCCTCCACTTT,CASRGTLKPLHF,few,TRBJ1-6,TRBV2,NA
TGCGCCAGCAGTGAACAAATCAATCAGCCCCAGCATTTT,CASSEQINQPQHF,few,TRBJ1-5,TRBV10-1,NA
TGCGCCAGCAGCCAAGGACAGGGGGCCTTTGTTGAAAAACTGTTTTTT,CASSQGQGAFVEKLFF,NA,TRBJ1-4,TRBV4-1,TRBD1
TGCGCCAGCAGCCAATGGGGGGAGTTGTCCGGGGAGCTGTTTTTT,CASSQWGELSGELFF,NA,TRBJ2-2,TRBV4-3,NA
TGTGCCAGCAGTTTGGGACAGGGTGCAGGGAGGTATGGCTACACCTTC,CASSLGQGAGRYGYTF,few,TRBJ1-2,TRBV12-3/TRBV12-4,TRBD1
TGTGCCAGCTCACCTGAGCAGGGAACTGAAGCTTTCTTT,CASSPEQGTEAFF,NA,TRBJ1-1,TRBV18,NA
TGTGCCACCAGTGATCCCGGGACAGGGACCTACGAGCAGTACTTC,CATSDPGTGTYEQYF,NA,TRBJ2-7,TRBV24-1,TRBD1
TGTGCCAGCAGCCTACCAGGGAGGTATGGCTACACCTTC,CASSLPGRYGYTF,many,TRBJ1-2,TRBV6-1,NA
TGTGCCAGCAGCTTTGGACTAGCGGGAGACTACGAGCAGTACTTC,CASSFGLAGDYEQYF,NA,TRBJ2-7,TRBV7-3,TRBD2
TGCGCCAGCAGCCCCCCCCTACTAGCGGGAGGTTACAATGAGCAGTTCTTC,CASSPPLLAGGYNEQFF,few,TRBJ2-1,TRBV5-1,TRBD2
TGTGCCAGCAGCTTAGCCCCGGGAACAGCTATGAACACTGAAGCTTTCTTT,CASSLAPGTAMNTEAFF,NA,TRBJ1-1,TRBV7-9,NA
TGTGCCAGCAGTTTGAGGGGGGGCACTCAGCCCCAGCATTTT,CASSLRGGTQPQHF,NA,TRBJ1-5,TRBV12-3/TRBV12-4,NA
TGTGCCAGCAGCTATAGGGCGTCCTACGAGCAGTACTTC,CASSYRASYEQYF,NA,TRBJ2-7,TRBV27,NA
TGTGCCAGCAGCTTTGGACTCCAAGAGACCCAGTACTTC,CASSFGLQETQYF,many,TRBJ2-5,TRBV7-3,NA
TGTGCCAGCAGGCCGCATATTTTAACGTCCTACGAGCAGTACTTC,CASRPHILTSYEQYF,NA,TRBJ2-7,TRBV28,NA
TGTGCCAGCAGTGTGGTAGCAACAGCCACCGGGGAGCTGTTTTTT,CASSVVATATGELFF,many,TRBJ2-2,TRBV2,NA
TGTGCCAGCAGCTTCGCAGGGATGATGATTGAAGCTTTCTTT,CASSFAGMMIEAFF,NA,TRBJ1-1,TRBV7-9,NA
TGCAGTGCTAGAGGCGTGTTGGACAGAAATTACAATGAGCAGTTCTTC,CSARGVLDRNYNEQFF,few,TRBJ2-1,TRBV20-1,NA
TGCAGTGCTATAGAGTCAGGGCGGGGGGAGCTGTTTTTT,CSAIESGRGELFF,NA,TRBJ2-2,TRBV20-1,NA
TGTGCCAGCAGTGAAGGGCCAGGGGATTCGGCTGGCTACACCTTC,CASSEGPGDSAGYTF,few,TRBJ1-2,TRBV2,NA
TGTGCCAGCAGTGCCCCGACTAGCGCGGACAATGAGCAGTTCTTC,CASSAPTSADNEQFF,few,TRBJ2-1,TRBV28,TRBD2
TGTGCCAGCAGTGTCACAGGGGTGGAGACCCAGTACTTC,CASSVTGVETQYF,NA,TRBJ2-5,TRBV28,TRBD1
TGTGCCAGCCAGGTGGCGAACACCGGGGAGCTGTTTTTT,CASQVANTGELFF,few,TRBJ2-2,TRBV28,NA
TGTGCCAGCAGTTACTCAGGGACAGGGGACACTGAAGCTTTCTTT,CASSYSGTGDTEAFF,NA,TRBJ1-1,TRBV3-1,TRBD1
TGCAGTGCTGGGGGGCATGGGGGTCAGTACTTC,CSAGGHGGQYF,NA,TRBJ2-5,TRBV20-1,NA
TGTGCCAGCTCACCGATAGCGGGAGCAAGCGATGAGCAGTTCTTC,CASSPIAGASDEQFF,few,TRBJ2-1,TRBV18,TRBD2
TGTGCCAGCAGCCACCGCTTAAAAGCGACCTTAGCCAAAAACATTCAGTACTTC,CASSHRLKATLAKNIQYF,NA,TRBJ2-4,TRBV3-1,NA
TGTGCCAGCAGCGCCCGGGACAGGGAGTCCCACGAGCAGTACTTC,CASSARDRESHEQYF,NA,TRBJ2-7,TRBV9,TRBD1
TGTGCCAGCAGCGATGACGGGGGGTCGTACGAGCAGTACTTC,CASSDDGGSYEQYF,few,TRBJ2-7,TRBV2,TRBD2
TGTGCCAGCAGCTTATCCGACGGTTCCTACGAGCAGTACTTC,CASSLSDGSYEQYF,few,TRBJ2-7,TRBV11-1,NA
TGTGCCAGCAGCCCCTCTATAGCGGGAATGAGGGAGACCCAGTACTTC,CASSPSIAGMRETQYF,few,TRBJ2-5,TRBV7-2,TRBD2
TGTGCCAGCAGCTGGACAGGGGGCCAAGAGACCCAGTACTTC,CASSWTGGQETQYF,many,TRBJ2-5,TRBV11-1,TRBD1
TGTGCCAGCAGCCACGGGGAACAGGGGACCTATGGCTACACCTTC,CASSHGEQGTYGYTF,NA,TRBJ1-2,TRBV3-1,TRBD1
TGTGCCAGCAGTTACGGGGGGACCCACCAGCCCCAGCATTTT,CASSYGGTHQPQHF,NA,TRBJ1-5,TRBV6-2/TRBV6-3,NA
TGCGCCAGCAGTGACCCCTACTTAGCGGGAGAGCAAGAGACCCAGTACTTC,CASSDPYLAGEQETQYF,few,TRBJ2-5,TRBV10-1,TRBD2
TGTGCCAGCAGACCGACCGGGACAGGGGGCGGCGGGGAGCTGTTTTTT,CASRPTGTGGGGELFF,few,TRBJ2-2,TRBV6-2/TRBV6-3,TRBD1